This TCR beta chain is from a study of long-term antiretroviral therapy in people with HIV (dated by TCRdb to between 2021 and 2023). Some background on the complete study: The earliest samples were collected about a decade before the 2015 WHO recommendation for immediate ART, when ART was typically delayed until CD4 counts fell. No cross-contamination during QIAcube processing was seen in test extractions of a monoclonal T-cell line run alongside 33 polyclonal samples. Of the roughly 27 participants with HIV, about a dozen were female. From some 30 adults with confirmed HIV infection, the cohort provided approximately 190 cryopreserved PBMC samples, gathered serially across a mean of approximately six years (range 1-12). This retrospective serial study examined whether starting ART and sustained HIV suppression were associated with changes in the composition and diversity of the TRB repertoire in peripheral blood.

The immunoSEQ hsTCRB v3.0 assay was used at survey level resolution for TRB variable region sequencing. A depth of roughly 35,000-55,000 T-cell genomes per sample was targeted for TRB sequencing. An Illumina MiSeq with a v3 150-cycle kit was used to sequence the pooled TRB libraries. Per the source publication's procedure: Repertoire analysis ran in R within a reproducible Nextflow workflow covering QC, data transformation and analysis. LymphoSeq2, an R package for exploring AIRR-Seq data, was used to implement custom analyses. Four samples that yielded fewer than 5000 total TRB sequences were excluded, so that approximately 170 HIV repertoires were analyzed. Of the 188 retained HIV repertoires, about 60 were collected before and 120 to 130 after ART initiation. Repertoires were downsampled to 5000 TRB nucleotide sequences, and summary statistics were averaged over 100 downsampling iterations. Only TRB sequences with CDR3 regions of at least seven amino acids were retained for analysis. Diversity was measured with a Shannon entropy-derived clonality score and the Gini coefficient. Repertoire networks linked the top 5000 CDR3 amino acid sequences whenever two sequences differed by an edit distance of one. For TRB CDR3 amino acid sequences, GLIPH2 was used to predict antigen specificity groups and MHC restriction. To flag known associations with CMV, EBV, HIV or tissue antigens, CDR3 amino acid sequences were compared against VDJdb and McPAS-TCR. Pre-ART, post-ART and control groups were compared with Wilcoxon signed-rank tests and Holm-Bonferroni correction. In its TCRdb copy, this immuneACCESS table keeps in-frame sequences only and misses some clones. Where compared with another copy, unresolved V genes explain less than half of these, and the others have no known cause. V, J and clone size derive from that table, while D and trimming were established from the DNA sequence. The sample table holds about 16,000 clones, of which 60% to 80% were seen once. Of the sample, more than 14% is held by the ten largest clones.

To be included, a participant needed at least one PBMC sample from before ART initiation plus at least two post-ART samples. Every participant with HIV received treatment in the United States of America. Before DNA extraction, cryopreserved samples of roughly 0.9-11 million PBMC were thawed and then washed. At the time of the earliest PBMC sample, participants with HIV were aged between 23 and 54 years. Each participant contributed PBMC samples from 1-4 timepoints before ART initiation and 2-8 timepoints after ART initiation, with a median of 7 samples. For every participant, serial HIV viral load, CD4+ T-cell count, ART history and demographic data were obtained. Using a Qiagen kit on a QIAcube, genomic DNA was extracted from unsorted PBMC, with samples processed in batches of 12. Measured from the cysteine to the phenylalanine, the CDR3 is 11 residues long. Solely the CDR3 DNA is kept, with 33 bases framed from the first base. V sheds 0 bases and J sheds 12 bases, leaving 6 bases between their ends. CDR1 LGHNA and CDR2 YNFKEQ were looked up in the germline V gene.

About this clone itself: The target of this receptor is not known. Base qualities are not recorded, but no much larger clone differs from it by a single base.

Paper-wide results and their limitations: Narrower CDR3 length ranges were observed in HIV repertoires than in controls, and an antigen-experienced repertoire with only a slight naive shift after ART was suggested by the network structure. Because cell numbers in pre-ART samples were limited, unsorted PBMC were profiled instead of sorted CD4+ and CD8+ T cells. No data were available on ART adherence, viral resistance or therapy changes, limiting inferences about post-ART repertoire changes. Samples dated from the mid-2000s to the late 2010s, and the ART regimens used may be less effective than current ones. Starting ART was linked to a significant rise in TRB diversity, yet even with long-term ART the diversity remained significantly lower than in transplant donor controls. Because PBMC availability was limited, only the TCR beta chain was sequenced, with no alpha chain pairing. At every time point, the repertoire was dominated by expanded TRB clones first identified before ART initiation, although this dominance fluctuated and, in many PLHIV, declined after ART.

Sample: unsorted PBMCs, taken 1.5 years before starting antiretroviral therapy. Recombination connected TRBV4-2 to TRBJ2-4; the D gene is not confidently resolved. This sequence originates from a woman aged 50 to 60 with HIV. This receptor has the CDR3 CASSQDATQYF. The DNA is TGTGCCAGCAGCCAAGATGCCACTCAGTACTTC.